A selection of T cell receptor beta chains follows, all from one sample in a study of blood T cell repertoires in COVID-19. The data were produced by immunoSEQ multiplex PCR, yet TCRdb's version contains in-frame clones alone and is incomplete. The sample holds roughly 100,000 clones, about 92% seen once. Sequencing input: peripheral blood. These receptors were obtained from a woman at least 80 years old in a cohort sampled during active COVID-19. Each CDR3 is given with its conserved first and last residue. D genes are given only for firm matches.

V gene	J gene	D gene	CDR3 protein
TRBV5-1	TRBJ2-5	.	CASSGGGNVLSETQYF
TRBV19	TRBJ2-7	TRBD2	CASSTTSGVLSSYEQYF
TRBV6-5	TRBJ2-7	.	CASSRGLGPSYEQYF
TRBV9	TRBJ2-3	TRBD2	CASSALAGGSTDTQYF
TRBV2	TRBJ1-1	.	CASSVTGFVTEAFF
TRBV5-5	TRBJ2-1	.	CASSSNSYNEQFF
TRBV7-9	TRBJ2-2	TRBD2	CASSPSGTNTGELFF
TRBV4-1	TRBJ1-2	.	CASSQGEGRYGYTF
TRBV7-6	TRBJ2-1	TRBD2	CASSLISASGGLNEQFF
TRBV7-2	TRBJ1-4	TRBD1	CASSSTGAGEKLFF
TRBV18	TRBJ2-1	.	CASSSTSNEQFF
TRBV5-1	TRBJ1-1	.	CARELGGGGNTEAFF
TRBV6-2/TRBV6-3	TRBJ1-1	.	CASSYTGSTDAFF
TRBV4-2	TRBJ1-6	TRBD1	CASSQDDRASSPLHF
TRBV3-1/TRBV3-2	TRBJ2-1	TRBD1	CASSQNTGTGVRGEQFF
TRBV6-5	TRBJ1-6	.	CASSIGGGNSPLHF
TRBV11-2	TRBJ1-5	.	CASSYQGDQPQHF
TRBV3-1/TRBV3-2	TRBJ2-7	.	CASSQEVVTGENEQYF
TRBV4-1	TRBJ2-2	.	CASSQVTFRDTGELFF
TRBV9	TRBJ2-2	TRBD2	CASSFSGENTGELFF
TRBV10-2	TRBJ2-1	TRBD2	CASSATSGLYNEQFF
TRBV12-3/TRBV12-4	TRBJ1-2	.	CASSLLGASGYTF
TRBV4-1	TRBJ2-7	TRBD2	CASSQVELAGGRYEQYF
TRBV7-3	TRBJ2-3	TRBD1	CASSLGQGGDTQYF